This entry concerns a single TCR beta chain. What it recognizes is unknown. These data belong to a study of cytomegalovirus exposure and HLA in healthy donors. In the study overall: Sequencing of about 179 million T cells in an earlier analysis found around 110 million unique TCR beta sequences. Tens of millions of unique TCRs, all from HLA-typed donors, were included in an early release of the data. Study-level points and caveats: Fewer N-insertions than the roughly 670-donor mean were reportedly shown by an Asian-associated ancestry cluster in a later analysis.

From germline, CDR1 is SGHTA and CDR2 FQGNSA. The CDR3 extends over 16 amino acids. J lost 0 bases, V lost 5 bases, and 7 bases had no gene match. There were likely unrecorded immune exposures, though donors were nominally healthy when sampled. PCR used 60 Vbeta primers and 13 Jbeta primers. Clones were read by immunoSEQ multiplex PCR, and TCRdb kept only the in-frame ones, dropping some. The sample has hundreds of thousands of clones, 75% to 80% seen once. The gene calls are TRBV7-2 and TRBJ1-3; 7 positions agree with TRBD1. The receptor comes from a male donor in good health and CMV-seronegative. The sequenced sample consisted of PBMCs. For the CDR3, the DNA is TGTGCCAGCAGCGTGACAGGGACGAGCTCTGGAAACACCATATATTTT. Residues: CASSVTGTSSGNTIYF.